The clone carrying this T cell receptor (beta chain) was recorded at least ten times. What it recognizes is unknown. The data were obtained in a study of neurological immune-mediated disorders. Study-wide findings and caveats: None of the CDR3 amino acid sequences in expanded clones turned up in more than one subject, which points to private repertoires in all groups.

Time point in this sample: technical triplicate 2. Libraries from sorted cells used 900,000 to 1,000,000 T cells (CD4+ or CD8+). CDR1 SNHLY and CDR2 FYNNEI come from the germline V gene. The CDR3 runs to 15 residues. The V gene lost 6 bases and the J gene lost 8 bases, with 20 bases spanning the gap. Synthesis of cDNA used 5'RACE (with 10-nucleotide random UMIs). Every sequencing run generated in excess of 180 million TCR-beta sequences. These sequences covered 15-18 subjects. MiXCR, applied by TCRdb to the 5' RACE reads, yields one record per CDR3 protein. The table records under 35,000 distinct CDR3 sequences, roughly 13% of them present only once.

This sequence originates from a female donor with HTLV-1-associated myelopathy (HAM/TSP). The chain carries TRBV2 and TRBJ2-4; D not resolved. The material sequenced was CD4+ T cells from blood. CDR3 in amino acids: CASSAKAGLRDIQYF. The CDR3 DNA sequence: TGTGCCAGCAGCGCGAAGGCCGGCCTTCGGGACATTCAGTACTTC.